These 6 T cell receptor beta chains share one sample of origin, sequenced in a study of CD8+CD57+ T cells in acquired aplastic anemia. For CDR3 and TCR beta VDJ profiling, genomic DNA was the template used. TCRdb redid the calling of the reads with MiXCR, one entry per CDR3 protein. Of over 150,000 distinct CDR3 sequences listed, 63% were seen once; the top ten hold about 42%. Sequencing was done on patients that had shown CD8+CD57+ cell expansion by flow cytometry. The sequenced sample was sorted CD4+, CD8+, or CD8+CD57+ T cells (not recorded which) from PBMCs. These TCRs come from a human donor with aplastic anemia.

This clonotype has a handful of counts. The chain recombines TRBV7-2 with TRBJ2-3; D call uncertain. Germline loops: CDR1 SGHTA, CDR2 FQGNSA. With 3 bases removed from V and 7 bases from J, the gap between germline ends came to 8 bases. The CDR3 runs 12 residues. CDR3 DNA: TGTGCCAGCAGCTTCCTCGTGAATACGCAGTATTTT. Encoded protein: CASSFLVNTQYF.

This sequence joins TRBV24-1 and TRBJ1-1; TRBD1 might be the D (6 bases). Germline CDR1 is KGHDR and CDR2 is SFDVKD. Trimming removed 1 base at V and 2 bases at J, with 10 bases between. This CDR3 is 15 amino acids long. The CDR3 DNA follows: TGTGCCACCAGTGATTTCTCAGGGGTCAACACTGAAGCTTTCTTT. This gives the protein CATSDFSGVNTEAFF.

A word on this clonotype: Since no conserved phenylalanine or tryptophan closes the CDR3, a read error is the likely cause. The CDR3 sequence: CSVEEGGTEAFS. CDR3 nucleotide sequence: TGCAGCGTTGAAGAAGGGGGCACCGAAGCTTTCTCT. This chain links TRBV29-1 with TRBJ1-1, with TRBD1 matching 7 bases. Germline assignment: CDR1 SQVTM and CDR2 ANQGSEA. The CDR3 runs 12 residues. V was clipped by 0 bases and J by 8 bases; unmatched bases: 3.

The rearrangement links TRBV2 to TRBJ2-7; no firm D call. This CDR3 spans 17 amino acids. V was cut by 7 bases and J by 1 base, with 23 bases left in between. Germline V lookup: CDR1 SNHLY, CDR2 FYNNEI. The CDR3 protein is CASTTPTGPHKSYEQYF. CDR3 in DNA: TGTGCCAGCACCACCCCCACCGGACCCCACAAGTCCTACGAGCAGTACTTC.

Concerning this clonotype itself: Mismatch with germline at one junction end may stem from a read error. The chain recombines TRBV10-2 with TRBJ2-3; TRBD2 might be the D (5 bases). Germline V gene data show CDR1 as WSHSY and CDR2 as SAAADI. The CDR3 is 14 amino acids. The CDR3 reads CASSEDSGLATQYF. As DNA, the CDR3 is TGTGCCAGCAGTGAAGATTCCGGGCTAGCTACGCAGTATTTT.

This clonotype was observed at least ten times. The chain is built from TRBV7-9 and TRBJ1-2; 7 positions agree with TRBD1. The CDR3 is 14 residues long. Trimming removed 5 bases from V and 4 bases from J; junction bases left unmatched: 7. Germline-derived CDR1 and CDR2 are SEHNR and FQNEAQ (reference sequence). CDR3 sequence: CASSPPGTVYGYTF. CDR3 nucleotides: TGTGCCAGCAGCCCCCCCGGGACAGTCTATGGCTACACCTTC.